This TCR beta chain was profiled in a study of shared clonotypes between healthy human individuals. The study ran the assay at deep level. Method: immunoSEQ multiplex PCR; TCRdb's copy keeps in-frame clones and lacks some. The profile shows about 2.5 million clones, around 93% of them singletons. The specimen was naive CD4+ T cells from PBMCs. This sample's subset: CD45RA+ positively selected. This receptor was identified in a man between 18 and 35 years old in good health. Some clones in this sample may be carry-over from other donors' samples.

For the CDR3, the DNA is TGTGCCAGCAGCTTTCGCCGGGATGGGGAGACCCAGTACTTC. Amino acids: CASSFRRDGETQYF. This sequence joins TRBV7-2 and TRBJ2-5; the D gene is possibly TRBD2 (5 bases). Trimming cost V 3 bases and J 5 bases, with 13 bases left between them. There are 14 residues in the CDR3. Germline V gene data show CDR1 as SGHTA and CDR2 as FQGNSA.